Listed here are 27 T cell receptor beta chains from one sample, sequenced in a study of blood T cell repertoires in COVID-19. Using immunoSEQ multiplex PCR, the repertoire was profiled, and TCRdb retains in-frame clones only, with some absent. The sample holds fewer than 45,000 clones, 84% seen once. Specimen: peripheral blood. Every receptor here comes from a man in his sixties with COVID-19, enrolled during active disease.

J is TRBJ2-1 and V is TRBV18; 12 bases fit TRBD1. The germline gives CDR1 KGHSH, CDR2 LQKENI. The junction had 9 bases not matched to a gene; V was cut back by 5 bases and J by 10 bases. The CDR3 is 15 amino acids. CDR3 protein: CASSGRDRGPGEQFF. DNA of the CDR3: TGTGCCAGCTCAGGCAGGGACAGGGGGCCCGGGGAGCAGTTCTTC. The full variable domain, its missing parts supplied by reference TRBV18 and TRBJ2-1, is NAGVMQNPRHLVRRRGQEARLRCSPMKGHSHVYWYRQLPEEGLKFMVYLQKENIIDESGMPKERFSAEFPKEGPSILRIQQVVRGDSAAYFCASSGRDRGPGEQFFGPGTRLTVL.

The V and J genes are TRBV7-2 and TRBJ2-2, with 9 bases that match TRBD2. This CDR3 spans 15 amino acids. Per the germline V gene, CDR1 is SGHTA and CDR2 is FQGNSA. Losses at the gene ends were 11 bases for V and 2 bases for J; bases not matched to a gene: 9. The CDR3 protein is CAWAGGALNTGELFF. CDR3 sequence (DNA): TGTGCCTGGGCGGGAGGGGCCCTAAACACCGGGGAGCTGTTTTTT.

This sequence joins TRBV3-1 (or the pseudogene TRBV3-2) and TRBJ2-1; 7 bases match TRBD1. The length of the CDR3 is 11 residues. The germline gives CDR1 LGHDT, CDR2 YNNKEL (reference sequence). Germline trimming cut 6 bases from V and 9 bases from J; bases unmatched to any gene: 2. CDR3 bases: TGTGCCAGCAGTTCAGGGGGTGAGCAGTTCTTC. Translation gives CASSSGGEQFF.

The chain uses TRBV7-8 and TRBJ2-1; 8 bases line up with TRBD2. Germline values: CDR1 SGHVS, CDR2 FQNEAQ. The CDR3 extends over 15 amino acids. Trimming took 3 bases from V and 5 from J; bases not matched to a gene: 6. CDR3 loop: CASSFTIAGNNEQFF. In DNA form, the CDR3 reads TGTGCCAGCAGCTTTACAATAGCGGGAAACAATGAGCAGTTCTTC.

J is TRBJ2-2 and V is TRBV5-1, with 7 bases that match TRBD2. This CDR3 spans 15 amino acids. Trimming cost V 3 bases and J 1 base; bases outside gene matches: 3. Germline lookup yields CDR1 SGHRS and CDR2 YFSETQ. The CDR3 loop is CASSWEGRNTGELFF. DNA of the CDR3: TGCGCCAGCAGCTGGGAGGGGAGGAACACCGGGGAGCTGTTTTTT.

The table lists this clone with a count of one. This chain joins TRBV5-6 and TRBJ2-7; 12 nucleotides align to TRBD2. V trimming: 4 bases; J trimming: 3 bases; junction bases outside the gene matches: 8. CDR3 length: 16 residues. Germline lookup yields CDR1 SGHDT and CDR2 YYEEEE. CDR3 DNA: TGTGCCAGCAGCCCGCGGACTAGCGGGGTGAGCTACGAGCAGTACTTC. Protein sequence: CASSPRTSGVSYEQYF.

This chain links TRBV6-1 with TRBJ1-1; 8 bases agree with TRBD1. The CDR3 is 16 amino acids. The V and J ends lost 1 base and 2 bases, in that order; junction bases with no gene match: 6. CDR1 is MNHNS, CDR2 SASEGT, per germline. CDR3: CASSEGTGYYNTEAFF. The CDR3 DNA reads TGTGCCAGCAGTGAAGGGACAGGGTATTATAACACTGAAGCTTTCTTT.

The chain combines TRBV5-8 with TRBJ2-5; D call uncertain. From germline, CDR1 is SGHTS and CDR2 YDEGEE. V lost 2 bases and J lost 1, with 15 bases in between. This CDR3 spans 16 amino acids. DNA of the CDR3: TGTGCCAGCAGCTTTATTCCAGGAATGGGCCAAGAGACCCAGTACTTC. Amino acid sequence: CASSFIPGMGQETQYF.

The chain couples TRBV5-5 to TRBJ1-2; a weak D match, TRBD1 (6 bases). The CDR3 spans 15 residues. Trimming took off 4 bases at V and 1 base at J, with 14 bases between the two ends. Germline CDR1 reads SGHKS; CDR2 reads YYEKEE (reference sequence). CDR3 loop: CASSPTPQGNYGYTF. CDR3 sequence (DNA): TGTGCCAGCAGCCCCACCCCACAGGGTAACTATGGCTACACCTTC.

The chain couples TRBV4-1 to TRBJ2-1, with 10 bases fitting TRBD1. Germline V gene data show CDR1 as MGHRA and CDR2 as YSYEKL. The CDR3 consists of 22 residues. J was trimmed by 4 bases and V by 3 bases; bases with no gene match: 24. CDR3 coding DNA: TGCGCCAGCAGCCACCGTCGGGGGGGGACAGGGGAATTGTTACCTATTTACAATGAGCAGTTCTTC. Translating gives CASSHRRGGTGELLPIYNEQFF.

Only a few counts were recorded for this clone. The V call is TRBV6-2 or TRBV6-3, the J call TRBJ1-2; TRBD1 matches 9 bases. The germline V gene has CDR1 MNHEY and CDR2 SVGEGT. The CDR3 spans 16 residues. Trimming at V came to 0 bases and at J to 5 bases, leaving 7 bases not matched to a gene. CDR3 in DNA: TGTGCCAGCAGTTACTCCGGGACAGGGCAACGATATGGCTACACCTTC. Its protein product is CASSYSGTGQRYGYTF.

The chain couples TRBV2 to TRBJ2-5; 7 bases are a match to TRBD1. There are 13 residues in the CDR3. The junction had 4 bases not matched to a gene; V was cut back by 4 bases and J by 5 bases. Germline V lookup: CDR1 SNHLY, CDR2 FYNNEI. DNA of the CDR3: TGTGCCAGCAGTGGGGACAGTGGCGAGACCCAGTACTTC. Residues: CASSGDSGETQYF.

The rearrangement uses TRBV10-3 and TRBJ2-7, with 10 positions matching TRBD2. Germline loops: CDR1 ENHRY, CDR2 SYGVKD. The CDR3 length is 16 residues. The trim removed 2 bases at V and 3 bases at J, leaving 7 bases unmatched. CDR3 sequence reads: CAISEPGTSAFYEQYF. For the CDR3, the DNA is TGTGCCATCAGTGAGCCAGGGACTAGCGCCTTCTACGAGCAGTACTTC.

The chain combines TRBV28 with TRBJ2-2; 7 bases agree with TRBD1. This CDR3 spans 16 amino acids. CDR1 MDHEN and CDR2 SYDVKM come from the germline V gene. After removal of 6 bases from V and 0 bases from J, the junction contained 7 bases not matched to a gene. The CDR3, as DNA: TGTGCCAGCAGGCCTTTCGGGACAGCGAACACCGGGGAGCTGTTTTTT. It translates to CASRPFGTANTGELFF.

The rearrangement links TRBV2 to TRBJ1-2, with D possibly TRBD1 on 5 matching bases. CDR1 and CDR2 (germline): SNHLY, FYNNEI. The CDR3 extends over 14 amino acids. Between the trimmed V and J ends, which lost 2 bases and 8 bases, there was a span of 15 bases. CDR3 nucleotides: TGTGCCAGCAGTGAAACCCGACAGTTAGGAGGCTACACCTTC. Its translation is CASSETRQLGGYTF.

CDR3 in DNA: TGTGCCAGCAGTTACAGGGGTGGGAACACTGAAGCTTTCTTT. Amino acid sequence: CASSYRGGNTEAFF. The gene calls are TRBV6-2 or TRBV6-3 and TRBJ1-1, with D possibly matching TRBD1 (5 bases). This CDR3 has 14 residues. The V end was cut by 2 bases, the J end by 1 base, with 8 bases between. Per the germline V gene, CDR1 is MNHEY and CDR2 is SVGEGT.

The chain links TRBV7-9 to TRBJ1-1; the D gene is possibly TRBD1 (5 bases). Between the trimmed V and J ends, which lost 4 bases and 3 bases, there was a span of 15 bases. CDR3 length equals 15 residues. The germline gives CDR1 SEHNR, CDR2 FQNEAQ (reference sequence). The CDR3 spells CASSSPGLRDTEAFF. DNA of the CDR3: TGTGCCAGCAGCTCTCCGGGACTCCGGGACACTGAAGCTTTCTTT. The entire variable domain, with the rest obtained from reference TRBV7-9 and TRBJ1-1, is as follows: DTGVSQNPRHKITKRGQNVTFRCDPISEHNRLYWYRQTLGQGPEFLTYFQNEAQLEKSRLLSDRFSAERPKGSFSTLEIQRTEQGDSAMYLCASSSPGLRDTEAFFGQGTRLTVV.

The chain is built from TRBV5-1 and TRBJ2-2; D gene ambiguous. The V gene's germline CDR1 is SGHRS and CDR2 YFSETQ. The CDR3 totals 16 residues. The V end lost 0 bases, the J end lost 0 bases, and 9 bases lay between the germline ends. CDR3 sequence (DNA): TGCGCCAGCAGCTTGGGGCAGGCATCGAACACCGGGGAGCTGTTTTTT. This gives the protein CASSLGQASNTGELFF.

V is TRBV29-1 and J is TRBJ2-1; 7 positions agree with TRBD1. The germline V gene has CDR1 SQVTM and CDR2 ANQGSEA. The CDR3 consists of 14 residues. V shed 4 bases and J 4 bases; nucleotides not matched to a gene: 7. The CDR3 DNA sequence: TGCAGCGTTGTAAAGGGGGCGAGATACAATGAGCAGTTCTTC. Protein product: CSVVKGARYNEQFF.

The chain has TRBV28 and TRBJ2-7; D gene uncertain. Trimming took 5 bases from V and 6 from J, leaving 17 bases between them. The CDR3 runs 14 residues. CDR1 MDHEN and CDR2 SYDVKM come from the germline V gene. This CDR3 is CASSPPSEAGEQYF. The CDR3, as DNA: TGTGCCAGCAGTCCACCATCAGAGGCCGGCGAGCAGTACTTC.

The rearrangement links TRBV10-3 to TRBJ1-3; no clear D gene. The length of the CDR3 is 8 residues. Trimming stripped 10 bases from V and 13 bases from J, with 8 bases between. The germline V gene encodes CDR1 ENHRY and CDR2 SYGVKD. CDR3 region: CATPSIYF. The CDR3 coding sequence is TGTGCCACCCCCTCTATATATTTT.

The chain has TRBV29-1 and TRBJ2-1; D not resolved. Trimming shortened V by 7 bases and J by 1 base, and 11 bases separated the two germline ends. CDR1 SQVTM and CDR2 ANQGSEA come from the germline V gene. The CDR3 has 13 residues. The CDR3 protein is CSARRSSYNEQFF. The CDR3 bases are TGCAGCGCCCGCCGGAGTTCCTACAATGAGCAGTTCTTC.

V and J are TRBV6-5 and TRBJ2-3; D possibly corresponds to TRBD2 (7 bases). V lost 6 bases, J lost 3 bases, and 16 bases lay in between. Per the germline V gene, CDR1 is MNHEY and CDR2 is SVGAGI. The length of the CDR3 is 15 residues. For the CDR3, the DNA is TGTGCCAGCAGCACCTACAGGGAGGGAACAGATACGCAGTATTTT. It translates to CASSTYREGTDTQYF.

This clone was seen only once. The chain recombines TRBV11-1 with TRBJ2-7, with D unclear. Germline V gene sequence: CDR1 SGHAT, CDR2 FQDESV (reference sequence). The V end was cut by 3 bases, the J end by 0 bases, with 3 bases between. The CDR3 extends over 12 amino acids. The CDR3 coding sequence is TGTGCCAGCAGCTTCAGCTCCTACGAGCAGTACTTC. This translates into CASSFSSYEQYF.

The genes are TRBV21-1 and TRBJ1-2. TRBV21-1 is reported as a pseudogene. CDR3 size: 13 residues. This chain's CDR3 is CASSLIGVDGYTF. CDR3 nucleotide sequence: TGTGCCAGCAGCTTAATCGGGGTGGATGGCTACACCTTC.

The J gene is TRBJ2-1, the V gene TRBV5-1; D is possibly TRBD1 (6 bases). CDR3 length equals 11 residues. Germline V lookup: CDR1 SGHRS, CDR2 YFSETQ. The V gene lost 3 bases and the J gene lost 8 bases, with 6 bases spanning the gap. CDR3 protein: CASSYRDEQFF. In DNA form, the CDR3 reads TGCGCCAGCAGCTACAGGGATGAGCAGTTCTTC. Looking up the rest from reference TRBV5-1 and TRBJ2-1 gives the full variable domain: KAGVTQTPRYLIKTRGQQVTLSCSPISGHRSVSWYQQTPGQGLQFLFEYFSETQRNKGNFPGRFSGRQFSNSRSEMNVSTLELGDSALYLCASSYRDEQFFGPGTRLTVL.

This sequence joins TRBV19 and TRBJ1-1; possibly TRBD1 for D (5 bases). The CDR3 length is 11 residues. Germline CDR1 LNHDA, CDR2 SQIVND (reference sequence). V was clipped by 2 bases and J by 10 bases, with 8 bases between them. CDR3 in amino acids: CASSIRGLAFF. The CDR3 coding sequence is TGTGCCAGTAGTATAAGGGGATTAGCTTTCTTT.